The clone carrying this TCR beta chain has a handful of counts. The antigen remains undetermined. Reverse transcribing all isolated RNA meant expressed TCRB transcripts were sequenced. Measured with immunoSEQ multiplex PCR; TCRdb has only the in-frame clones, and not every one. The table records 850,000 to 900,000 clones, 15% to 20% of them present only once. This CDR3 contains 12 residues. Germline-derived CDR1 and CDR2 are SGHTA and FQGTGA. Unmatched junction bases numbered 5, after V lost 4 bases and J lost 10 bases. This entry is derived from a study of beta chain features in type 1 diabetes. Study-wide results and caveats: PCR might preferentially amplify shorter templates, equally in patients and controls. The VDJ junctions of type 1 diabetes patients carried fewer insertions and more deletions. Among patients with Type 1 diabetes, TCRB CDR3s were moderately but significantly shorter in every one of the four CD4+ subsets. HLA effects on TCRB rearrangement stayed unresolved here.

The sequencing input was naive CD4+ T cells from blood. This chain connects TRBV7-3 to TRBJ1-1, with 8 bases identical to TRBD1. The source of this sequence is a woman aged 18 to 35 in good health. The CDR3: CASSSTGQAAFF. The CDR3 DNA follows: TGTGCCAGCAGCTCGACGGGACAGGCAGCTTTCTTT.